This entry lists 18 T cell receptor beta chains sequenced from one sample in a study of T cells in narcolepsy. Repertoires were generated with immunoSEQ multiplex PCR, while TCRdb's copy carries only in-frame clones and drops some. The sample has 25,000 to 35,000 clones; approximately 86% are singletons. Material for sequencing was CD45RA- memory CD4+ T cells from PBMCs. Receptors were obtained from a human donor with narcolepsy.

This sequence joins TRBV5-1 and TRBJ2-4; 10 positions match TRBD1. The CDR3 is 16 residues long. Germline-derived CDR1 and CDR2 are SGHRS and YFSETQ. Germline trimming cut 4 bases from V and 0 bases from J; bases unmatched to any gene: 4. CDR3 sequence: CASSLWTGGAKNIQYF. The DNA of the CDR3 is TGCGCCAGCAGCCTATGGACAGGGGGAGCCAAAAACATTCAGTACTTC.

The chain has TRBV2 and TRBJ1-5; D is perhaps TRBD1 (5 bases). This CDR3 is built from 13 residues. Germline V CDR1 and CDR2: SNHLY, FYNNEI. Between the trimmed V and J ends, which lost 8 bases and 7 bases, there was a span of 15 bases. In DNA, the CDR3 is TGTGCCAGCCGGATGGCCCCAGGGCAGCCCCAGCATTTT. Translation gives CASRMAPGQPQHF.

The chain employs TRBV10-1 and TRBJ2-7; 7 bases are a match to TRBD1. The CDR3 extends over 15 amino acids. Germline values: CDR1 WNHNN, CDR2 SYGVQD (reference sequence). V lost 8 bases and J lost 0; bases outside the gene matches: 10. The CDR3 here is CASLKTGASSYEQYV. The CDR3 bases are TGCGCCAGCCTTAAAACAGGGGCGAGCTCCTACGAGCAGTACGTC.

This chain connects TRBV18 to TRBJ1-3, with 8 bases that match TRBD1. The length of the CDR3 is 18 residues. J was trimmed by 2 bases and V by 0 bases; bases with no gene match: 9. CDR1 KGHSH and CDR2 LQKENI come from the germline V gene. The CDR3 region is CASSPPSKPGGAGNTIYF. The CDR3 DNA is TGTGCCAGCTCACCACCGAGTAAGCCAGGGGGCGCTGGAAACACCATATATTTT. Full variable domain (outside the CDR3, taken from reference TRBV18 and TRBJ1-3): NAGVMQNPRHLVRRRGQEARLRCSPMKGHSHVYWYRQLPEEGLKFMVYLQKENIIDESGMPKERFSAEFPKEGPSILRIQQVVRGDSAAYFCASSPPSKPGGAGNTIYFGEGSWLTVV.

The rearrangement joins TRBV18 to TRBJ1-3; 7 bases line up with TRBD1. Trimming at V came to 3 bases and at J to 2 bases, leaving 4 bases not matched to a gene. Germline CDR1 and CDR2: KGHSH and LQKENI. The CDR3 has 15 residues. As DNA, the CDR3 is TGTGCCAGCTCACCGGGACAGCCACCTGGAAACACCATATATTTT. It encodes CASSPGQPPGNTIYF. Variable domain in full (rest from reference TRBV18 and TRBJ1-3): NAGVMQNPRHLVRRRGQEARLRCSPMKGHSHVYWYRQLPEEGLKFMVYLQKENIIDESGMPKERFSAEFPKEGPSILRIQQVVRGDSAAYFCASSPGQPPGNTIYFGEGSWLTVV.

This rearrangement joins TRBV6-5 to TRBJ2-1, with a possible D match to TRBD1 (5 bases). CDR1 is MNHEY and CDR2 is SVGAGI in the germline V gene. Trimming pared 6 bases from V and 0 bases from J, leaving 9 bases between. CDR3 size: 14 residues. As DNA, the CDR3 is TGTGCCAGCAGCACAAGGGGCTCCTACAATGAGCAGTTCTTC. This translates into CASSTRGSYNEQFF.

The chain carries TRBV6-1 and TRBJ2-1; D is uncertain. Germline CDR1 MNHNS, CDR2 SASEGT. Trimming stripped 6 bases from V and 6 bases from J, with 6 bases between. The CDR3 length is 11 residues. CDR3 DNA sequence: TGTGCCAGCAGCTTAATCAATGAGCAGTTCTTC. This encodes CASSLINEQFF.

This chain connects TRBV2 to TRBJ2-5; D call uncertain. Trimming removed 6 bases from V and 8 bases from J, with 13 bases in between. The CDR3 consists of 12 residues. Germline CDR1 SNHLY, CDR2 FYNNEI. CDR3 DNA: TGTGCCAGCAGCCGAGACGGGTTCACCCAGTACTTC. Protein sequence: CASSRDGFTQYF.

This chain links TRBV6-1 with TRBJ2-1; TRBD2 might be the D (6 bases). CDR1 MNHNS and CDR2 SASEGT come from the germline V gene. This CDR3 is 13 amino acids long. V lost 6 bases, J lost 0 bases, and 6 bases lay in between. CDR3 sequence (DNA): TGTGCCAGCAGCGGGGGCTCCTACAATGAGCAGTTCTTC. This translates into CASSGGSYNEQFF.

This clone was seen once. The chain has TRBV5-4 and TRBJ2-3, with TRBD2 matching over 15 bases. The J segment lost 2 bases and the V segment lost 5 bases, leaving 12 bases of the junction unmatched. Germline CDR1 SGHNT, CDR2 YYREEE (reference sequence). The CDR3 spans 19 residues. The CDR3 is CASSSPPGTSGGTTDTQYF. The CDR3 DNA sequence: TGTGCCAGCAGTTCTCCACCGGGGACTAGCGGGGGGACCACAGATACGCAGTATTTT.

The rearrangement links TRBV9 to TRBJ1-3; D not certain. The CDR3 runs to 15 residues. Germline V gene data show CDR1 as SGDLS and CDR2 as YYNGEE. V lost 0 bases and J 0 bases, leaving 7 bases between the germline ends. This CDR3 reads CASSVGRNSGNTIYF. The CDR3 coding sequence is TGTGCCAGCAGCGTAGGGCGGAACTCTGGAAACACCATATATTTT.

The chain links TRBV5-1 to TRBJ1-3, with D uncertain. Trimming pared 4 bases from V and 3 bases from J, leaving 8 bases between. Germline V gene lookup returns CDR1 SGHRS and CDR2 YFSETQ. The CDR3 covers 13 residues. The CDR3 sequence: CASSPEGGNTIYF. CDR3 DNA: TGCGCCAGCAGCCCGGAGGGTGGAAACACCATATATTTT.

J is TRBJ1-1 and V is TRBV14; unclear D gene. V shed 1 base and J shed 0 bases, with 6 bases lying between them. Germline CDR1 reads SGHDN; CDR2 reads FVKESK. CDR3 length: 14 residues. The CDR3 DNA follows: TGTGCCAGCAGCCAAGTTCAGTTGAACACTGAAGCTTTCTTT. Its protein product is CASSQVQLNTEAFF.

This sequence joins TRBV5-6 and TRBJ1-2, with 8 positions matching TRBD1. V lost 4 bases, J lost 1 base, and 3 bases stayed unmatched. The CDR3 covers 14 residues. CDR1 SGHDT and CDR2 YYEEEE come from the germline V gene. This CDR3 is CASSKTGDNYGYTF. The CDR3 coding sequence is TGTGCCAGCAGCAAGACAGGGGATAACTATGGCTACACCTTC.

V is TRBV12-5 and J is TRBJ2-7; D gene ambiguous. Germline V lookup: CDR1 LGHNT, CDR2 FRNRAP. The germline V and J ends were trimmed by 2 bases and 2 bases, with 25 bases remaining between them. CDR3 size: 19 residues. CDR3 coding DNA: TGTGCTAGTGGTTTGCCACCCGGCCCCCAGGTGGATCGGACCTACGAGCAGTACGTC. Translated, it gives CASGLPPGPQVDRTYEQYV.

The chain combines TRBV28 with TRBJ2-3; D tentatively reads TRBD1 or TRBD2 (5 bases each). V dropped 6 bases and J dropped 2 bases, with 9 bases sitting between them. There are 13 residues in the CDR3. Germline V lookup: CDR1 MDHEN, CDR2 SYDVKM. CDR3 sequence (DNA): TGTGCCAGCAGGGGGGTAAACACAGATACGCAGTATTTT. Residues: CASRGVNTDTQYF.

The V and J genes are TRBV4-2 and TRBJ2-2; D perhaps matches TRBD2 (6 bases). CDR1 is LGHNA and CDR2 is YNFKEQ in the germline V gene. The CDR3 runs to 16 residues. Trimming removed 0 bases at V and 2 bases at J, with 10 bases between. CDR3: CASSQDLATNTGELFF. The CDR3 DNA follows: TGTGCCAGCAGCCAAGATCTAGCGACCAACACCGGGGAGCTGTTTTTT.

V usage is TRBV11-2 and J usage is TRBJ1-1; 7 bases agree with TRBD1. The length of the CDR3 is 14 residues. Germline assignment: CDR1 SGHAT and CDR2 FQNNGV. Trimming removed 5 bases from V and 4 bases from J; junction bases left unmatched: 7. CDR3 nucleotide sequence: TGTGCCAGCAGCAAAACCCAGGGGGGCACTGAAGCTTTCTTT. Translating gives CASSKTQGGTEAFF.